The 25 T cell receptor beta chains below all came from one sample that was sequenced in a study of human thymus T cells. Surgeons resected thymus tissue during corrective heart surgery. Only in-frame clones appear in the TCRdb table, and some are missing; sequencing was by immunoSEQ multiplex PCR. The table lists approximately 70,000 clones, around 95% of them singletons. Input material: thymus tissue. These receptors came from a girl under three years old with a congenital heart defect but otherwise immunologically healthy.

The chain has TRBV4-1 and TRBJ2-7; perhaps TRBD2 as D (7 bases). The germline CDR1 and CDR2 sequences are MGHRA and YSYEKL. CDR3 length: 18 residues. The V end was cut by 1 base, the J end by 5 bases, with 24 bases between. The CDR3 reads CASSQGGELRGAKNEQYF. CDR3 coding DNA: TGCGCCAGCAGCCAAGGAGGTGAGCTTCGGGGGGCTAAGAACGAGCAGTACTTC.

V is TRBV30 and J is TRBJ2-5; TRBD2 aligns across 14 bases. Trimming took 5 bases from V and 5 from J; bases not matched to a gene: 16. The CDR3 has 18 residues. The germline gives CDR1 GTSNPN, CDR2 SVGIG (reference sequence). CDR3 bases: TGTGCCTGGGCTAGGACTAGCGGGAGGAGAGGGGCAAGGGAGACCCAGTACTTC. Its translation is CAWARTSGRRGARETQYF.

This rearrangement joins TRBV18 to TRBJ2-1; no clear D. This CDR3 region has 15 residues. Trimming cost V 2 bases and J 0 bases, with 8 bases left between them. Germline V gene data show CDR1 as KGHSH and CDR2 as LQKENI. CDR3 amino acids: CASSPDVSSYNEQFF. For the CDR3, the DNA is TGTGCCAGCTCACCAGACGTAAGCTCCTACAATGAGCAGTTCTTC. Filled out from reference TRBV18 and TRBJ2-1, the complete variable domain reads NAGVMQNPRHLVRRRGQEARLRCSPMKGHSHVYWYRQLPEEGLKFMVYLQKENIIDESGMPKERFSAEFPKEGPSILRIQQVVRGDSAAYFCASSPDVSSYNEQFFGPGTRLTVL.

The CDR3 reads CASSLGVGYTF. The CDR3 nucleotides read TGCGCCAGCAGCTTGGGAGTTGGCTACACCTTC. The V and J genes are TRBV5-1 and TRBJ1-2, with D hard to call. Trimming cost V 0 bases and J 7 bases, with 4 bases left between them. The CDR3 is 11 amino acids. CDR1 and CDR2 (germline): SGHRS, YFSETQ. Looking up the rest from reference TRBV5-1 and TRBJ1-2 gives the full variable domain: KAGVTQTPRYLIKTRGQQVTLSCSPISGHRSVSWYQQTPGQGLQFLFEYFSETQRNKGNFPGRFSGRQFSNSRSEMNVSTLELGDSALYLCASSLGVGYTFGSGTRLTVV.

This clone was recorded a few times. The J gene is TRBJ2-7, the V gene TRBV6-1; D is possibly TRBD2 (5 bases). V lost 6 bases and J lost 0, with 6 bases in between. Germline V lookup: CDR1 MNHNS, CDR2 SASEGT. CDR3 size: 12 residues. The CDR3, as DNA: TGTGCCAGCAGGGAGGCCTCCTACGAGCAGTACTTC. Protein product: CASREASYEQYF.

The CDR3 is CASSQELYEQYF. CDR3 bases: TGTGCCAGCAGCCAAGAACTCTACGAGCAGTACTTC. This chain joins TRBV14 and TRBJ2-7; D is uncertain. The ends were cut back, 0 bases at V and 3 bases at J, with 3 bases in the middle. The V gene's germline CDR1 is SGHDN and CDR2 FVKESK. The CDR3 covers 12 residues.

The J gene is TRBJ1-2, the V gene TRBV29-1; D remains unclear. Germline V lookup: CDR1 SQVTM, CDR2 ANQGSEA. Trimming stripped 3 bases from V and 4 bases from J, with 12 bases between. The CDR3 is made up of 13 amino acids. This CDR3 is CSVEVDASYGYTF. CDR3 DNA: TGCAGCGTTGAGGTAGATGCGAGCTATGGCTACACCTTC. Supplemented by reference TRBV29-1 and TRBJ1-2, the full variable domain reads SAVISQKPSRDICQRGTSLTIQCQVDSQVTMMFWYRQQPGQSLTLIATANQGSEATYESGFVIDKFPISRPNLTFSTLTVSNMSPEDSSIYLCSVEVDASYGYTFGSGTRLTVV.

The chain carries TRBV7-2 and TRBJ2-7; tentatively, D is TRBD2 (6 bases). With 2 bases removed from V and 5 bases from J, the gap between germline ends came to 16 bases. The CDR3 is made up of 15 amino acids. The germline V gene has CDR1 SGHTA and CDR2 FQGNSA. The CDR3 DNA is TGTGCCAGCAGCTTAATGGCCGAGGAGGGTCACGAGCAGTACTTC. Protein sequence: CASSLMAEEGHEQYF.

In this sample, this clone turned up once. The chain combines TRBV10-2 with TRBJ1-5, with a weak D call TRBD1 (5 bases). This CDR3 region has 18 residues. Per germline, CDR1 WSHSY and CDR2 SAAADI. The V gene lost 6 bases and the J gene lost 0 bases, with 21 bases spanning the gap. As DNA, the CDR3 is TGCGCCAGCAGCCCCAAGGGGAGGGAGAAGATTAGCAATCAGCCCCAGCATTTT. The encoded protein is CASSPKGREKISNQPQHF.

The chain has TRBV14 and TRBJ2-7; D is undetermined. The V end lost 3 bases, the J end lost 3 bases, and 12 bases lay between the germline ends. This CDR3 is 14 amino acids long. The germline CDR1 and CDR2 sequences are SGHDN and FVKESK. CDR3 sequence (DNA): TGTGCCAGCAGCCACCCGGACCGCCTCTACGAGCAGTACTTC. The encoded protein is CASSHPDRLYEQYF.

The genes are TRBV4-2 and TRBJ2-5, with D possibly being TRBD1 or TRBD2 (5 bases each). The length of the CDR3 is 15 residues. V gave up 1 base and J gave up 3 bases, with 12 bases separating them. CDR1 and CDR2 from the germline V gene are LGHNA and YNFKEQ. This chain's CDR3 is CASSQGGTDKETQYF. The CDR3 DNA follows: TGTGCCAGCAGCCAAGGGGGGACGGATAAAGAGACCCAGTACTTC.

The chain recombines TRBV5-4 with TRBJ2-1, with a tentative D call TRBD2 (6 bases). This CDR3 is built from 12 residues. V was clipped by 2 bases and J by 8 bases, with 8 bases between them. CDR1 and CDR2 (germline): SGHNT, YYREEE (reference sequence). Written as DNA, the CDR3 is TGTGCCAGCAGCTTTAGCGGCGATGAGCAGTTCTTC. Amino acids: CASSFSGDEQFF.

This chain's CDR3 is CASSSTGWDRNPEQYF. For the CDR3, the DNA is TGTGCCAGCAGCTCCACGGGTTGGGACAGGAACCCCGAGCAGTACTTC. The gene calls are TRBV7-2 and TRBJ2-7; 8 bases fit TRBD1. Looked up from germline, CDR1 is SGHTA and CDR2 is FQGNSA. The CDR3 sequence is 16 residues long. The trim removed 4 bases at V and 6 bases at J, leaving 14 bases unmatched.

The chain uses TRBV4-1 and TRBJ2-5, with 10 bases that match TRBD2. V lost 6 bases to trimming and J lost 3 bases; unmatched junction nucleotides: 7. The CDR3 is made up of 15 amino acids. The germline gives CDR1 MGHRA, CDR2 YSYEKL. The CDR3 region is CASRSLGLAEETQYF. In DNA form, the CDR3 reads TGCGCCAGCAGGTCCCTTGGACTAGCGGAAGAGACCCAGTACTTC.

V usage is TRBV5-5 and J usage is TRBJ1-2, with D maybe TRBD1 (6 bases). The germline CDR1 and CDR2 sequences are SGHKS and YYEKEE (reference sequence). The CDR3 has 16 residues. Trimming took 0 bases from V and 4 from J, leaving 16 bases between them. CDR3 region: CASSLEQGGKGYGYTF. The CDR3 DNA follows: TGTGCCAGCAGCTTGGAACAGGGAGGTAAGGGCTATGGCTACACCTTC.

The rearrangement links TRBV11-2 to TRBJ2-2; 9 bases line up with TRBD1. Germline V gene lookup returns CDR1 SGHAT and CDR2 FQNNGV. With V trimmed by 7 bases and J by 5 bases, 11 bases remained unmatched. The CDR3 length is 16 residues. The chain's CDR3 is CASTPRLGQGTGELFF. The DNA of the CDR3 is TGTGCCAGCACCCCTCGCCTAGGACAGGGGACCGGGGAGCTGTTTTTT.

V gene TRBV5-6 combines with J gene TRBJ1-2; D ambiguous. CDR1 is SGHDT, CDR2 YYEEEE, per germline. The CDR3 length is 13 residues. V lost 1 base, J lost 4 bases, and 8 bases lay in between. The CDR3: CASSLYQGYGYTF. CDR3 nucleotide sequence: TGTGCCAGCAGCTTGTATCAAGGCTATGGCTACACCTTC.

This sequence joins TRBV14 and TRBJ1-1; 7 bases align to TRBD1. With 5 bases clipped from V and 6 bases from J, the junction kept 9 bases outside the gene matches. The CDR3 length is 14 residues. CDR1 is SGHDN and CDR2 is FVKESK in the germline V gene. CDR3 residues: CASSVGIGGSEAFF. As DNA, the CDR3 is TGTGCCAGCAGCGTAGGGATAGGGGGCTCTGAAGCTTTCTTT.

The chain is built from TRBV5-1 and TRBJ1-2; D not certain. Germline lookup yields CDR1 SGHRS and CDR2 YFSETQ. V was trimmed by 3 bases and J by 7 bases, leaving 10 bases between them. This CDR3 is built from 12 residues. The CDR3 region has the DNA TGCGCCAGCAGCTCCCCGCGGGGTGGCTACACCTTC. As protein: CASSSPRGGYTF.

The rearrangement uses TRBV28 and TRBJ2-1; D gene ambiguous. V lost 5 bases and J 0 bases, leaving 11 bases between the germline ends. Germline loops: CDR1 MDHEN, CDR2 SYDVKM. The CDR3 totals 15 residues. CDR3 sequence reads: CASSHQKSSYNEQFF. The CDR3 region has the DNA TGTGCCAGCAGTCATCAAAAGAGCTCCTACAATGAGCAGTTCTTC.

This clone has just a few counts. J is TRBJ1-1 and V is TRBV28; D perhaps matches TRBD1 (5 bases). In germline, CDR1 is MDHEN, CDR2 SYDVKM. V was trimmed by 0 bases and J by 11 bases, leaving 16 bases between them. The CDR3 is 14 residues long. The CDR3 sequence: CASSLCRLGEWAFF. In nucleotides, the CDR3 is TGTGCCAGCAGTTTATGCAGGTTGGGGGAATGGGCTTTCTTT.

This chain connects TRBV28 to TRBJ1-3, with D perhaps TRBD1 (5 bases). The CDR3 totals 17 residues. Trimming removed 2 bases at V and 0 bases at J, with 14 bases between. CDR1 is MDHEN and CDR2 is SYDVKM in the germline V gene. Here the CDR3 reads CASSLGGGIGSGNTIYF. The CDR3 DNA reads TGTGCCAGCAGTTTAGGGGGAGGGATAGGCTCTGGAAACACCATATATTTT.

V usage is TRBV28 and J usage is TRBJ2-7; 7 nucleotides align to TRBD1. The germline V gene encodes CDR1 MDHEN and CDR2 SYDVKM. This CDR3 has 15 residues. J lost 3 bases, V lost 5 bases, and 10 bases had no gene match. The CDR3 sequence is CASSPGTAPGYEQYF. Written as DNA, the CDR3 is TGTGCCAGCAGTCCTGGGACAGCCCCAGGCTACGAGCAGTACTTC.

This chain connects TRBV10-1 to TRBJ2-7; a possible D gene is TRBD1 (5 bases). From germline, CDR1 is WNHNN and CDR2 SYGVQD (reference sequence). V was trimmed by 4 bases and J by 1 base, leaving 17 bases between them. The CDR3 contains 16 residues. CDR3 sequence: CASSAGSAGPSYEQYF. CDR3 coding DNA: TGCGCCAGCAGTGCCGGGTCGGCAGGGCCTTCCTACGAGCAGTACTTC.

J is TRBJ2-1 and V is TRBV14; 8 bases match TRBD2. V was clipped by 0 bases and J by 2 bases; unmatched bases: 6. The CDR3 is made up of 17 amino acids. Germline V gene lookup returns CDR1 SGHDN and CDR2 FVKESK. The CDR3 region has the DNA TGTGCCAGCAGCCAAGATCCAGCGGGAGTCGCCTACAATGAGCAGTTCTTC. It is translated as CASSQDPAGVAYNEQFF.